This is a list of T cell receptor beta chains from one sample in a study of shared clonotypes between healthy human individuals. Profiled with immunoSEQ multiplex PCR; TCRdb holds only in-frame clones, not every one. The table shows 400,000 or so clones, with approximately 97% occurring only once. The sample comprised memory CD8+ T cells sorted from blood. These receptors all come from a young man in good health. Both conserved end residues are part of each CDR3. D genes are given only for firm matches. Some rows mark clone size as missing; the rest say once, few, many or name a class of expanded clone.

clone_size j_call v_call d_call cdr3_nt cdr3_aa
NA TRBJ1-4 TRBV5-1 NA TGCGCCAGCAGCTTGGGCCAGACGGAGAAACTGTTTTTT CASSLGQTEKLFF
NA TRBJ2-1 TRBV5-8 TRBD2 TGTGCCAGCAGCTTGGAGTTGTTACTAGCGAGGGTTGATGAGCAGTTCTTC CASSLELLLARVDEQFF
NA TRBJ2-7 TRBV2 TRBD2 TGTGCCAGCAGTGAATTAGCGGGAGCCGGTTCTCCCGTCATCTTC CASSELAGAGSPVIF
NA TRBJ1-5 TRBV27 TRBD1 TGTGCCAGCGGAAGGGGGCAGGGGAACAATCAGCCCCAGCATTTT CASGRGQGNNQPQHF
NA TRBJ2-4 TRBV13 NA TGTGCCAGCAGCTTAACAGGGGCCAAAAACATTCAGTACTTC CASSLTGAKNIQYF
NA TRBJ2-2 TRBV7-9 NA TGTGCCAGCAGCTTGAACAGGGTAACCGGGGAGCTGTTTTTT CASSLNRVTGELFF
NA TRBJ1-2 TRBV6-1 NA TGTGCCAGCAGTGAATTCGACTATGGCTACACCTTC CASSEFDYGYTF
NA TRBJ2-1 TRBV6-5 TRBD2 TGTGCCAGCAGTTACTCACTAGCGGGCTCCTACAATGAGCAGTTCTTC CASSYSLAGSYNEQFF
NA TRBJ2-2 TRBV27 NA TGTGCCAGCAGTTTTAGTTCCACCGGGGAGCTGTTTTTT CASSFSSTGELFF
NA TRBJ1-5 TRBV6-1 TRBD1 TGTGCCAGCAATGGACAGGGGGGCAATCAGCCCCAGCATTTT CASNGQGGNQPQHF
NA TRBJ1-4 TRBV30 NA TGTGCCTGGAGTGTTTCTGAAAAACTGTTTTTT CAWSVSEKLFF
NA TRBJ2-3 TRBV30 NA TGTGCCTGGAGAGTGCCGGGAACAGATACGCAGTATTTT CAWRVPGTDTQYF
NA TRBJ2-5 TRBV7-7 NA TGTGCTAGCAGCTTAGCTGGGCCAGGAGAGACCCAGTACTTC CASSLAGPGETQYF
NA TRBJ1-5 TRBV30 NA TGTGCCTGGAATTTAGGGCAGGTTAATCAGCCCCAGCATTTT CAWNLGQVNQPQHF
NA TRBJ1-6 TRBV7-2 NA TGTGCCAGCAGCTTGGAGACGAATTCACCCCTCCACTTT CASSLETNSPLHF
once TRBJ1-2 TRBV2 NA TGTGCCAGCAGTGGAGGCGGCTATGGCTACACCTTC CASSGGGYGYTF
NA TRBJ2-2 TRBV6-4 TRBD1 TGTGCCAGCAGTGACAACAGGGGAAACACCGGGGAGCTGTTTTTT CASSDNRGNTGELFF
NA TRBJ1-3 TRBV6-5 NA TGTGCCAGCAAGAGGCAGGGTCCCGGAAACACCATATATTTT CASKRQGPGNTIYF
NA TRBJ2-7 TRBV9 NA TGTGCCAGCAGCCTTAGTAGTTCCCTACCCTCCTACGAGCAGTACTTC CASSLSSSLPSYEQYF
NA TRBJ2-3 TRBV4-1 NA TGCGCCAGCAGCCAAGGAGGTGGAGGGAAAGGTACGCAGTATTTT CASSQGGGGKGTQYF
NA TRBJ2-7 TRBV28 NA TGTGCCAGCAGTCACCCTTGGGGTAGCTCCTACGAGCAGTACTTC CASSHPWGSSYEQYF
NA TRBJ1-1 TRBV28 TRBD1 TGTGCCAGCAGTTTATGGTCCGGGGACAGCCACACTGAAGCTTTCTTT CASSLWSGDSHTEAFF
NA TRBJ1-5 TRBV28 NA TGTGCCAGCAGTTTATACCGGGGGGCGGGCAATCAGCCCCAGCATTTT CASSLYRGAGNQPQHF
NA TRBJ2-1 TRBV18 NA TGTGCCAGCTCGCTGTCTTTCGGCTACAATGAGCAGTTCTTC CASSLSFGYNEQFF
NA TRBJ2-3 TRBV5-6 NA TGTGCCAGCAGCTTTTTTGGTGAGACAGATACGCAGTATTTT CASSFFGETDTQYF
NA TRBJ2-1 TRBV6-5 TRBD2 TGTGCCAGCAGTTCGACCATCCGGACTAGCGGAGATGAGCAGTTCTTC CASSSTIRTSGDEQFF
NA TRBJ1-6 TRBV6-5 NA TGTGCCAGCAGCTCAGGGTTCTCACCCCTCCACTTT CASSSGFSPLHF
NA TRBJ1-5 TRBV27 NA TGTGCCAGCAGTTTATCACGGTATCAGCCCCAGCATTTT CASSLSRYQPQHF
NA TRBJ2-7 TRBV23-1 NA TGCGCCAGCAGTCGACAACAGGTCCTCGACCCCTACGAGCAGTACTTC CASSRQQVLDPYEQYF
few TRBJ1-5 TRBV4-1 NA TGCGCCAGCAGCCAAGATCAGGGGCAGGTCAATCAGCCCCAGCATTTT CASSQDQGQVNQPQHF
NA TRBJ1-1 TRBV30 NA TGTGCCTGGAGTGGTCTGGGGGTGAACACTGAAGCTTTCTTT CAWSGLGVNTEAFF
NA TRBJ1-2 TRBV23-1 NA TGCGCCAGCAGTCAACAGGTGATTTATGGCTACACCTTC CASSQQVIYGYTF
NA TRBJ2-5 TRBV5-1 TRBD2 TGCGCCAGCAGCTTGGGGGCGCGGGAGCGAGAGACCCAGTACTTC CASSLGARERETQYF
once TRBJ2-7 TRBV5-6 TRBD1 TGTGCCAGCGTTCAATGGACAGGGAGGTTGCTCTACGAGCAGTACTTC CASVQWTGRLLYEQYF
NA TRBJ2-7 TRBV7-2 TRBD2 TGTGCCAGCAGCTTATGGACTAGCGGGGGCTACGAGCAGTACTTC CASSLWTSGGYEQYF
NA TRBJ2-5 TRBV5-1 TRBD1 TGCGCCAGTGGGACAGGGGGTCCCCAAGAGACCCAGTACTTC CASGTGGPQETQYF
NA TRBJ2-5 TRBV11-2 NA TGTGCCAGCAGCTTGGTCAGCCCACAAGAGACCCAGTACTTC CASSLVSPQETQYF
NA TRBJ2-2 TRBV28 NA TGTGCCAGCACACTAGTAGGCACCGGGGAGCTGTTTTTT CASTLVGTGELFF
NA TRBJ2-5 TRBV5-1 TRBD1 TGCGCCAGCAGCCGGCGGGGACAGGGAGAGACCCAGTACTTC CASSRRGQGETQYF
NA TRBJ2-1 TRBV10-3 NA TGTGCCATCAGTCAGACTACCTACAATGAGCAGTTCTTC CAISQTTYNEQFF